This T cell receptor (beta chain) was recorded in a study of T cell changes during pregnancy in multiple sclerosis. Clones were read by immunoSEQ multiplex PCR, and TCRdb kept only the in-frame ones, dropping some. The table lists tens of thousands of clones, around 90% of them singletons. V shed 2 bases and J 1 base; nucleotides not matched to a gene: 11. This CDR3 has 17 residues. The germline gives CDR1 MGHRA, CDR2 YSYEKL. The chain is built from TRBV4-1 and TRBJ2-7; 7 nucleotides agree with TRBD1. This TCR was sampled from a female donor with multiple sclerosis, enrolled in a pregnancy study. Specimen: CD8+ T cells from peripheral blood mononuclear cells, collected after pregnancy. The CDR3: CASSQYPKLTGSYEQYF. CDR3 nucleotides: TGCGCCAGCAGCCAATACCCCAAACTGACAGGGTCCTACGAGCAGTACTTC.